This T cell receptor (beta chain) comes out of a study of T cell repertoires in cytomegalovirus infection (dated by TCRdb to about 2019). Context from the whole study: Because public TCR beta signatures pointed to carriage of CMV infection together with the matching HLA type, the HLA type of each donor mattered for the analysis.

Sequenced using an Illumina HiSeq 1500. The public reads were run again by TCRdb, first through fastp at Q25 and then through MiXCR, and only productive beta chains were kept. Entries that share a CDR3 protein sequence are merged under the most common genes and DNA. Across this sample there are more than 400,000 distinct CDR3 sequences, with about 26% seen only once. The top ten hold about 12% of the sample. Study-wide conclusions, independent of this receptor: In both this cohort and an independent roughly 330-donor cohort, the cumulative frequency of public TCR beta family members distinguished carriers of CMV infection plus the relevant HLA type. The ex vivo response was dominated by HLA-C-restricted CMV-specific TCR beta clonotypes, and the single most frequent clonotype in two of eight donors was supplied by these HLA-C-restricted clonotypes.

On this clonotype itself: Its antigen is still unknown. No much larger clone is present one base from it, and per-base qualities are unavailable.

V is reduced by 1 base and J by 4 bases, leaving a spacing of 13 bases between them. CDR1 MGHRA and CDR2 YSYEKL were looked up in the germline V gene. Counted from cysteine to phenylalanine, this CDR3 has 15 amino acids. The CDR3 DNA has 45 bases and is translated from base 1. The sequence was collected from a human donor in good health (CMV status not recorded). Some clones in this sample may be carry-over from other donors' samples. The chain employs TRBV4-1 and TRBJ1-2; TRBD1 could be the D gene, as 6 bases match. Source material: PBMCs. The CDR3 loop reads CASSQGQAGPYGYTF. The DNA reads TGCGCCAGCAGCCAAGGACAGGCCGGCCCCTATGGCTACACCTTC.